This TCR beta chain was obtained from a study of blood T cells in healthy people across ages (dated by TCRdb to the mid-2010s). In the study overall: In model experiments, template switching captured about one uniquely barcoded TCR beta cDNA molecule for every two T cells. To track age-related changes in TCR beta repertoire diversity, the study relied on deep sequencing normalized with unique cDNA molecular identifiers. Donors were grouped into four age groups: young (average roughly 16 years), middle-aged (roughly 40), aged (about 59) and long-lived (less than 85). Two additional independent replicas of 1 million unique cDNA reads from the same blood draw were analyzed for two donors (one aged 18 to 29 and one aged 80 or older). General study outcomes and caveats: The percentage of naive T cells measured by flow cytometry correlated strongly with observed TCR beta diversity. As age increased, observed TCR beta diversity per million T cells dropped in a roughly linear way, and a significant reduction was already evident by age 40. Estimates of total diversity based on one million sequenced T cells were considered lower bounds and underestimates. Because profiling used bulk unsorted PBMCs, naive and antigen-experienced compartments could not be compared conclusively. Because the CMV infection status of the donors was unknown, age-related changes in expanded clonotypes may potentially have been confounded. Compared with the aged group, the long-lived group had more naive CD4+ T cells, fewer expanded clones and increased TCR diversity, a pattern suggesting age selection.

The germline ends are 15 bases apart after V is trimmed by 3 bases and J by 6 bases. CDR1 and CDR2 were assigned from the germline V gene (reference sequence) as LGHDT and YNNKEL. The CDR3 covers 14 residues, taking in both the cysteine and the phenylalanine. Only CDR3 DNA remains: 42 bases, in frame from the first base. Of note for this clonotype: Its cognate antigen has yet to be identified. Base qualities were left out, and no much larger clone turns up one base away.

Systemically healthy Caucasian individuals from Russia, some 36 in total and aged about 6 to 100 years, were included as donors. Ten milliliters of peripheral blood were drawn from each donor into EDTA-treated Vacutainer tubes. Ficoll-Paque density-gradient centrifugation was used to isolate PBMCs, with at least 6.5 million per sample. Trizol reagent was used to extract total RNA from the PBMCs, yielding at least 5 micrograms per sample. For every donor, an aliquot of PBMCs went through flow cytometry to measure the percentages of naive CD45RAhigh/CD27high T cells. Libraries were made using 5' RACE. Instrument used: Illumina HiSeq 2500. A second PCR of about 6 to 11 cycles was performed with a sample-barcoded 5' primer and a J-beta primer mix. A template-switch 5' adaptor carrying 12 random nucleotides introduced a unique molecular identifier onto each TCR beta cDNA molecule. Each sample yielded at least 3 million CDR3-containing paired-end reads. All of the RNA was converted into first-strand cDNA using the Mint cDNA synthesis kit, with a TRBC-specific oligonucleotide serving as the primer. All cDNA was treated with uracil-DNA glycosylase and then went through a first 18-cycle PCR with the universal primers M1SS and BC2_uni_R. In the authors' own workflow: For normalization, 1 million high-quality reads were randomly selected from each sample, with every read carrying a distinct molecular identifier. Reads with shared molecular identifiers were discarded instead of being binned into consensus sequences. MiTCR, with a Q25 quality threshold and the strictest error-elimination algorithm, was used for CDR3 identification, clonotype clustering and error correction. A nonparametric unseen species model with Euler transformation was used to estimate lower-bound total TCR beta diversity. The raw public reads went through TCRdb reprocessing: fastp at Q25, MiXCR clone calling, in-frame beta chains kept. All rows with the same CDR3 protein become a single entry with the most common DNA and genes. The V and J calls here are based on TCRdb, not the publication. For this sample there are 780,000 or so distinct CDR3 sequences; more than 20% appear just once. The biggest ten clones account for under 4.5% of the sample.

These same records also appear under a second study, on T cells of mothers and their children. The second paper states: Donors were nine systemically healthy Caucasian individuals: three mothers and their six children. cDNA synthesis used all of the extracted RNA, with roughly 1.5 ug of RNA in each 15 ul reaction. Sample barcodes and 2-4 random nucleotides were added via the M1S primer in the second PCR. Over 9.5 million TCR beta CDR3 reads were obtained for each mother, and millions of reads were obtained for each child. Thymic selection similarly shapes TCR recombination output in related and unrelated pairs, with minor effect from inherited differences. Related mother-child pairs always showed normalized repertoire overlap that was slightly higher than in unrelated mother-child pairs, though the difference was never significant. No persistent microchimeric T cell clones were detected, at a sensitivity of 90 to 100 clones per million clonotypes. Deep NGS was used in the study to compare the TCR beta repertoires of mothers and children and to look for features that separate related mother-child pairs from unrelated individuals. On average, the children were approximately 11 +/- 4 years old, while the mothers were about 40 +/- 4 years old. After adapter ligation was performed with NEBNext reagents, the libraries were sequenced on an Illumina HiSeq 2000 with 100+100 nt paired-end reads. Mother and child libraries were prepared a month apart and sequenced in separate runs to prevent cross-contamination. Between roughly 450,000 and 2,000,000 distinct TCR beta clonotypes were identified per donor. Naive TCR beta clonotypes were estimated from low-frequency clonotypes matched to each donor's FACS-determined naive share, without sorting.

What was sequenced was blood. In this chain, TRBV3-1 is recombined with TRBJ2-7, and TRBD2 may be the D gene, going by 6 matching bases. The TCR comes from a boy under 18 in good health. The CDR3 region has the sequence CASSQAGIGAEQYF. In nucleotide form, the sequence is TGTGCCAGCAGCCAGGCGGGGATTGGGGCCGAGCAGTACTTC.